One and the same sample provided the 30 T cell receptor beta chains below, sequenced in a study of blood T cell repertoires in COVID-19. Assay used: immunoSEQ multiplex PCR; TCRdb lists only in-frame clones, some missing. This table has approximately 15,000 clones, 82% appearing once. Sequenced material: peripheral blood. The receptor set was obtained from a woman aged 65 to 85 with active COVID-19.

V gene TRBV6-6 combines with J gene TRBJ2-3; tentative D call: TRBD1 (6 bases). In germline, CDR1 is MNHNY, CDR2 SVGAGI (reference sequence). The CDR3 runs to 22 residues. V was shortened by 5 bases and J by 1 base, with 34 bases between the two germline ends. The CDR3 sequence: CASSRPSSGASSLWIGTDTQYF. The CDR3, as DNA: TGTGCCAGCAGTCGCCCCTCTTCAGGGGCCTCTTCACTTTGGATCGGCACAGATACGCAGTATTTT.

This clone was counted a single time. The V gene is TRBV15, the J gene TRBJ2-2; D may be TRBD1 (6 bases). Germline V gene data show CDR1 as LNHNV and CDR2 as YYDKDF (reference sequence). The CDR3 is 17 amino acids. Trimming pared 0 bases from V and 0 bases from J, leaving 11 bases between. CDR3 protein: CATSRDREGANTGELFF. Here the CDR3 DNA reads TGTGCCACCAGCAGAGATCGAGAGGGGGCGAACACCGGGGAGCTGTTTTTT.

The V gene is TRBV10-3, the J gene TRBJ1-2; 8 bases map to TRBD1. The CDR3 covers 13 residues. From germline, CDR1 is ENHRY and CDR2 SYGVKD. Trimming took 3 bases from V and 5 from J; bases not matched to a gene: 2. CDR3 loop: CAISEQGEYGYTF. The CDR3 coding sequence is TGTGCCATCAGTGAACAGGGGGAGTATGGCTACACCTTC.

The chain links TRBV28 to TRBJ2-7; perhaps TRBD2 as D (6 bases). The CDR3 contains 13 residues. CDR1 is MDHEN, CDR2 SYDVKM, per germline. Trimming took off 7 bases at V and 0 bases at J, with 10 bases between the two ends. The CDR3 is CASIGGPSYEQYF. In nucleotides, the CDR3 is TGTGCCAGCATCGGGGGACCCTCCTACGAGCAGTACTTC.

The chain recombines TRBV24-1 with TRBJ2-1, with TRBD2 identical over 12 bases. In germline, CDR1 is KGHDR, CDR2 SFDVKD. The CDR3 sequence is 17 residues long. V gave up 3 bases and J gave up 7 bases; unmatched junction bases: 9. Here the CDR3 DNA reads TGTGCCACCAGTGATACTTTCACCGGACTAGCGGGGAATGAGCAGTTCTTC. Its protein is CATSDTFTGLAGNEQFF.

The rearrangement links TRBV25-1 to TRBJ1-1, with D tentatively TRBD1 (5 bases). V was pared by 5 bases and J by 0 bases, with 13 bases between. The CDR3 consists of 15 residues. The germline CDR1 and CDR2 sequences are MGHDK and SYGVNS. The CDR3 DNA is TGTGCCAGCAGTAAATCGGGACTTATGAACACTGAAGCTTTCTTT. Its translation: CASSKSGLMNTEAFF.

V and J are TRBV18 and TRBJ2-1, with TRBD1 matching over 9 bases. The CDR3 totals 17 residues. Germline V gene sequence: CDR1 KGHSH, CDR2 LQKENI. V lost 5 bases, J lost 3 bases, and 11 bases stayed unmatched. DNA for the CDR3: TGTGCCAGCTCAAGACCTCGACAGGGGGTTTACTACAATGAGCAGTTCTTC. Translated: CASSRPRQGVYYNEQFF.

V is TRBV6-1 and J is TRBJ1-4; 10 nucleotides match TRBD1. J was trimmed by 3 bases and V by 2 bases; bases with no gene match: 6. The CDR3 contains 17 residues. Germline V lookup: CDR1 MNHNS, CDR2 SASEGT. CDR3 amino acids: CASSERKGTGANEKLFF. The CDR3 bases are TGTGCCAGCAGTGAAAGAAAAGGGACAGGGGCTAATGAAAAACTGTTTTTT.

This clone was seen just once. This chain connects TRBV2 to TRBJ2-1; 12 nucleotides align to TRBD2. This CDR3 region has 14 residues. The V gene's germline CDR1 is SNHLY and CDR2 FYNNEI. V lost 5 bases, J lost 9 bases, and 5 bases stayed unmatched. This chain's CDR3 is CASSLLAGGSEQFF. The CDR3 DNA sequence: TGTGCCAGCAGTCTACTAGCGGGAGGCAGTGAGCAGTTCTTC.

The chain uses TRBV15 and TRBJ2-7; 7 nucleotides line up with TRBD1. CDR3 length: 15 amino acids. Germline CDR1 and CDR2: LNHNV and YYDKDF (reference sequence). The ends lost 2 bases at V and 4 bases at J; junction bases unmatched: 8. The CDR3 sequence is CATSRQTGSGYEQYF. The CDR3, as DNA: TGTGCCACCAGCAGACAGACAGGGTCGGGGTACGAGCAGTACTTC.

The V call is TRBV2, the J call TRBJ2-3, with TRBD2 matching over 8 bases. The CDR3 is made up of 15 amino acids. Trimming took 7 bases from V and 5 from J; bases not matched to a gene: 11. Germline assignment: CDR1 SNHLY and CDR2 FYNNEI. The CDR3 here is CASTLGGAGEDTQYF. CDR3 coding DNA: TGTGCCAGCACCCTCGGGGGGGCAGGGGAAGATACGCAGTATTTT.

Here the CDR3 reads CASSQEWTEQFF. The CDR3 region has the DNA TGTGCCAGCAGCCAAGAGTGGACAGAGCAGTTCTTC. The gene calls are TRBV3-1 (or the pseudogene TRBV3-2) and TRBJ2-1; D is possibly TRBD1 (5 bases). The CDR3 totals 12 residues. Germline V gene lookup returns CDR1 LGHDT and CDR2 YNNKEL (reference sequence). V was shortened by 0 bases and J by 10 bases, with 7 bases between the two germline ends.

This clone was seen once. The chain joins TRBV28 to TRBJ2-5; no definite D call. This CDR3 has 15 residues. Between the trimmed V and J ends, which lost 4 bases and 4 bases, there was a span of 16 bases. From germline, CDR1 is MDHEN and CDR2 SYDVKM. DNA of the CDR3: TGTGCCAGCAGTTCCCCTCGTGACATTCGAGAGACCCAGTACTTC. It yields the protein CASSSPRDIRETQYF.

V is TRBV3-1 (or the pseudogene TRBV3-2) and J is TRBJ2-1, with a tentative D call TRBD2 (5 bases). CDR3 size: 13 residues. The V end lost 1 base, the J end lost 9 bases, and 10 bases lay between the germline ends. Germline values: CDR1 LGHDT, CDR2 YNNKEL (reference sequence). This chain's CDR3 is CASSQGSRGEQFF. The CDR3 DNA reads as TGTGCCAGCAGCCAAGGTAGCCGGGGTGAGCAGTTCTTC.

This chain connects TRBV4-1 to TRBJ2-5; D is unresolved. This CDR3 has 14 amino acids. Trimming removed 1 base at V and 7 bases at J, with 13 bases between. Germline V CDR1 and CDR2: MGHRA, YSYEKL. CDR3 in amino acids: CASSQADSRGTQYF. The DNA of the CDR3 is TGCGCCAGCAGCCAAGCCGACTCCCGTGGGACCCAGTACTTC.

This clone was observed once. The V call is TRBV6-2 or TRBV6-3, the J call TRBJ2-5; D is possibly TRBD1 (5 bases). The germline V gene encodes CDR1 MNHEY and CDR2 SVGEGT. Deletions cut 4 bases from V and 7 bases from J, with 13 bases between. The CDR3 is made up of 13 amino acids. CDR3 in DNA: TGTGCCAGCAGTTCGGCAGGGTTGGGGACCCAGTACTTC. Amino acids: CASSSAGLGTQYF.

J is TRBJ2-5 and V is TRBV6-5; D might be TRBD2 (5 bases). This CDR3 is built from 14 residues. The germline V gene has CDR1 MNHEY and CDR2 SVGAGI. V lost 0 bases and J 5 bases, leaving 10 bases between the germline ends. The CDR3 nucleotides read TGTGCCAGCAGTTACTCAGGGAGTGGGGAGACCCAGTACTTC. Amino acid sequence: CASSYSGSGETQYF.

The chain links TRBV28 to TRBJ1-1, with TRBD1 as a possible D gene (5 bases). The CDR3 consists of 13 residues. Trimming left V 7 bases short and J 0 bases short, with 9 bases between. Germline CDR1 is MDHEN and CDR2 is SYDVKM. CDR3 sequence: CASTDTLNTEAFF. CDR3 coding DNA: TGTGCCAGCACGGACACTCTGAACACTGAAGCTTTCTTT. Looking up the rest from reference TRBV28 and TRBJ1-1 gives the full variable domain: DVKVTQSSRYLVKRTGEKVFLECVQDMDHENMFWYRQDPGLGLRLIYFSYDVKMKEKGDIPEGYSVSREKKERFSLILESASTNQTSMYLCASTDTLNTEAFFGQGTRLTVV.

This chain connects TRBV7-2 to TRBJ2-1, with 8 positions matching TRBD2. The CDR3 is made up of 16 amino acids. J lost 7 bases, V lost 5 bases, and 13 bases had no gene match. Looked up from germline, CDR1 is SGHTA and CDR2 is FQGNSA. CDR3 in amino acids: CASSTPPGGGRNEQFF. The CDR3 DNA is TGTGCCAGCAGCACCCCTCCGGGAGGCGGGAGGAATGAGCAGTTCTTC.

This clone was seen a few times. The CDR3 here is CSVDTGTSGSRQYF. DNA for the CDR3: TGCAGCGTAGACACCGGGACTAGCGGGAGTAGGCAGTACTTC. This chain connects TRBV29-1 to TRBJ2-7, with 14 bases fitting TRBD2. CDR3 length: 14 amino acids. The germline gives CDR1 SQVTM, CDR2 ANQGSEA. The V segment lost 6 bases and the J segment 9 bases; nucleotides outside the gene matches: 10.

Here the CDR3 DNA reads TGCGCCAGCAGCCAAGAAACTCAGAGCGGGAGCCACACGCAGTATTTT. This gives the protein CASSQETQSGSHTQYF. The chain employs TRBV4-1 and TRBJ2-3; 8 bases line up with TRBD2. CDR3 length equals 16 residues. V lost 0 bases, J lost 9 bases, and 11 bases stayed unmatched. Germline values: CDR1 MGHRA, CDR2 YSYEKL.

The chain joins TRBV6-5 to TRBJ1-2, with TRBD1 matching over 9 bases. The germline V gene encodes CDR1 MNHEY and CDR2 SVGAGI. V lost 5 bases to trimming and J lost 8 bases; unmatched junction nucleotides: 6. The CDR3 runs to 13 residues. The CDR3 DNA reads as TGTGCCAGCAGTCGCACAGGGGGCCAGGGCTACACCTTC. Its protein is CASSRTGGQGYTF.

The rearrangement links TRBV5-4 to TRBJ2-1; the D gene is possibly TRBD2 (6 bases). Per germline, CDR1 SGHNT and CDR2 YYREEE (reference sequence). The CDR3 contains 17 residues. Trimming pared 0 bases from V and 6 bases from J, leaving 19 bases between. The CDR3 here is CASSLGGGADGINEQFF. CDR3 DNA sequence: TGTGCCAGCAGCTTGGGAGGCGGGGCGGACGGTATCAATGAGCAGTTCTTC.

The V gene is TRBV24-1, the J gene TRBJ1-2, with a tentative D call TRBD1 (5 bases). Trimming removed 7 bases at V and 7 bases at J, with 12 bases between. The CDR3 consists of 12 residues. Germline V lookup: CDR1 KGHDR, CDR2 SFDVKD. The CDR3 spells CATSPGSGGYTF. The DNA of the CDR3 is TGTGCCACCAGCCCAGGGTCTGGTGGCTACACCTTC.

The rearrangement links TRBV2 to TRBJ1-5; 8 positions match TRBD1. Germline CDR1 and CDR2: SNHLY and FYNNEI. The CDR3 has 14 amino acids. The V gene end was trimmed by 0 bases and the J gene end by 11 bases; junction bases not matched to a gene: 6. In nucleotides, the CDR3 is TGTGCCAGCAGTGAAGCGTACCGACAGGGGTCCCAGCATTTT. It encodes CASSEAYRQGSQHF.

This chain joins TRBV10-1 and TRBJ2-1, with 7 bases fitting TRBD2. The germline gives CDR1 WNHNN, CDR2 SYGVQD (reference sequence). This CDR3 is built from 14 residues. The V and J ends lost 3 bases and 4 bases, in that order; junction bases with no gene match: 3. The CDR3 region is CASSEGTTYNEQFF. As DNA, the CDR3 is TGCGCCAGCAGTGAAGGGACTACGTACAATGAGCAGTTCTTC.

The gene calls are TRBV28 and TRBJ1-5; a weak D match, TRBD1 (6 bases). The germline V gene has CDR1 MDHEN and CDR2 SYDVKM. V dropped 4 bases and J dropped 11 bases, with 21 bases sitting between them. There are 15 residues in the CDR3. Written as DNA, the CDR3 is TGTGCCAGCAGTTCGTCCCGGGACACCTATGTAACCCAGCATTTT. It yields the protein CASSSSRDTYVTQHF.

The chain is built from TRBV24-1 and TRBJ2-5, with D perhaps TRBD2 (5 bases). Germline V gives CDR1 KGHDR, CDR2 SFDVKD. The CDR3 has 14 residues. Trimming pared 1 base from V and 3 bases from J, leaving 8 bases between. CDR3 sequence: CATSDFTREETQYF. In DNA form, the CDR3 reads TGTGCCACCAGTGATTTTACTAGGGAAGAGACCCAGTACTTC.

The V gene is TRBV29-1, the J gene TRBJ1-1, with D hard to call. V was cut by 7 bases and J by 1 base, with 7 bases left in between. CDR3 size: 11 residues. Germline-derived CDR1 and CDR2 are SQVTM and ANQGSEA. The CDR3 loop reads CSATRNTEAFF. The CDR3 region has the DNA TGCAGCGCGACCAGGAACACTGAAGCTTTCTTT.

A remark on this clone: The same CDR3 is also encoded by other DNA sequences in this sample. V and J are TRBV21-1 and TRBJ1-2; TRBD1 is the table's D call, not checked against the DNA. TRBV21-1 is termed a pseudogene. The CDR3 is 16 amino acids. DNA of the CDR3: TGTGCCAGCAGCAAGGGGGACAGGGCTGCCAACTATGGCTACACCTTC. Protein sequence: CASSKGDRAANYGYTF.